The source of this TCR beta chain is a study of blood T cell repertoires in COVID-19. Sequencing used immunoSEQ multiplex PCR; TCRdb keeps in-frame clones, though not all of them. The sample contains about 160,000 clones, about 85% of which appear only once. Trimming pared 6 bases from V and 1 base from J, leaving 9 bases between. This CDR3 has 13 residues. CDR1 and CDR2 from the germline V gene are MNHEY and SVGAGI. This clone was detected a few times. The TCR comes from a human donor with acute or convalescent COVID-19. The donor label of this sample is uncertain. The chain combines TRBV6-5 with TRBJ1-1, with no clear D. Material for sequencing was peripheral blood. CDR3 sequence (DNA): TGTGCCAGCAGCTTTGGGAGGAACACTGAAGCTTTCTTT. This gives the protein CASSFGRNTEAFF.